The rows below give T cell receptor beta chains drawn from one sample of a study of CD8+ T cells in alopecia areata. Repertoires were generated with immunoSEQ multiplex PCR, while TCRdb's copy carries only in-frame clones and drops some. Of 120,000 to 150,000 clones listed, 40% to 50% are singletons. Material: CD4+ T cells sorted from blood. Receptors were obtained from a human donor with alopecia areata. The CDR3 runs from the conserved cysteine through the conserved F or W. The D gene is left open where the match is weak. A clone size is listed for some rows: how often the clone was seen (once, few, many), or a class if it is expanded.

clone_size: .
d_call: .
j_call: TRBJ2-7
v_call: TRBV29-1
cdr3_nt: TGCAGCGTGAGGGAGAGGTTAAGTCGATCCTACGAGCAGTACTTC
cdr3_aa: CSVRERLSRSYEQYF

clone_size: .
d_call: .
j_call: TRBJ1-4
v_call: TRBV4-1
cdr3_nt: TGCGCCAGCAGCCAAGAGGGAGCAACTAATGAAAAACTGTTTTTT
cdr3_aa: CASSQEGATNEKLFF

clone_size: few
d_call: .
j_call: TRBJ1-1
v_call: TRBV29-1
cdr3_nt: TGCAGCGTTGACGAGGGAGCTTTCTTT
cdr3_aa: CSVDEGAFF

clone_size: .
d_call: TRBD2
j_call: TRBJ2-3
v_call: TRBV2
cdr3_nt: TGTGCCAGCATGAGGCCCACCGGGACTAGCGGGAGAGTCACAGATACGCAGTATTTT
cdr3_aa: CASMRPTGTSGRVTDTQYF

clone_size: once
d_call: .
j_call: TRBJ2-7
v_call: TRBV7-3
cdr3_nt: TGTGCCAGCAGCTTGGACTCAGAGGGCAAGTACTTC
cdr3_aa: CASSLDSEGKYF

clone_size: few
d_call: .
j_call: TRBJ2-7
v_call: TRBV5-1
cdr3_nt: TGCGCCAGCAGCCAAAGGAGCTCCTACGAGCAGTACTTC
cdr3_aa: CASSQRSSYEQYF

clone_size: .
d_call: .
j_call: TRBJ2-5
v_call: TRBV7-2
cdr3_nt: TGTGCCAGCAGCCACCGGACGGTGGAGGAGACCCAGTACTTC
cdr3_aa: CASSHRTVEETQYF

clone_size: .
d_call: .
j_call: TRBJ1-1
v_call: TRBV18
cdr3_nt: TGTGCCAGCTCACCCGGACACCTGAACACTGAAGCTTTCTTT
cdr3_aa: CASSPGHLNTEAFF

clone_size: .
d_call: .
j_call: TRBJ2-2
v_call: TRBV19
cdr3_nt: TGTGCCAGTAGTAGACAGGGGGAGCTGTTTTTT
cdr3_aa: CASSRQGELFF

clone_size: .
d_call: .
j_call: TRBJ2-3
v_call: TRBV4-1
cdr3_nt: TGCGCCAGCAGCCAGCGGCAGGGAGTGGGCACAGATACGCAGTATTTT
cdr3_aa: CASSQRQGVGTDTQYF

clone_size: few
d_call: .
j_call: TRBJ2-3
v_call: TRBV29-1
cdr3_nt: TGCAGCGTTGAAGGGGGATTCACAGATACGCAGTATTTT
cdr3_aa: CSVEGGFTDTQYF

clone_size: .
d_call: .
j_call: TRBJ2-7
v_call: TRBV11-2
cdr3_nt: TGTGCCAGCAGCGCAGCGGTTTTAGCCTACGAGCAGTACTTC
cdr3_aa: CASSAAVLAYEQYF

clone_size: .
d_call: .
j_call: TRBJ2-3
v_call: TRBV4-3
cdr3_nt: TGCGCCAGCAGCCCTCGACTAGATCCAGCAGATACGCAGTATTTT
cdr3_aa: CASSPRLDPADTQYF

clone_size: .
d_call: TRBD1
j_call: TRBJ2-5
v_call: TRBV9
cdr3_nt: TGTGCCAGCAACGTCAGCACAGGGGAAGAGACCCAGTACTTC
cdr3_aa: CASNVSTGEETQYF

clone_size: .
d_call: .
j_call: TRBJ2-4
v_call: TRBV15
cdr3_nt: TGTGCCACCAGCAGAGATGACAGGAGGGACATTCAGTACTTC
cdr3_aa: CATSRDDRRDIQYF

clone_size: once
d_call: .
j_call: TRBJ2-2
v_call: TRBV27
cdr3_nt: TGTGCCAGCAGCCTACGAATAAGGAGCACCGGGGAGCTGTTTTTT
cdr3_aa: CASSLRIRSTGELFF

clone_size: .
d_call: .
j_call: TRBJ1-5
v_call: TRBV30
cdr3_nt: TGTGCCTGGAGCCCACTTGGCAATCAGCCCCAGCATTTT
cdr3_aa: CAWSPLGNQPQHF

clone_size: .
d_call: .
j_call: TRBJ1-2
v_call: TRBV29-1
cdr3_nt: TGCAGCGTTGAAACCTTCGACGGGGGCCATGGCTACACCTTC
cdr3_aa: CSVETFDGGHGYTF

clone_size: .
d_call: TRBD1
j_call: TRBJ1-1
v_call: TRBV14
cdr3_nt: TGTGCCAGCAGCCAAAAGGAGACACGGACAGGGGGTTCAGCTTTCTTT
cdr3_aa: CASSQKETRTGGSAFF

clone_size: few
d_call: .
j_call: TRBJ2-3
v_call: TRBV7-9
cdr3_nt: TGTGCCAGCAGCGGCCTGCGCCCAGATACGCAGTATTTT
cdr3_aa: CASSGLRPDTQYF

clone_size: .
d_call: .
j_call: TRBJ2-5
v_call: TRBV7-2
cdr3_nt: TGTGCCAGCAGCCGCGGATTTTCGGAGACCCAGTACTTC
cdr3_aa: CASSRGFSETQYF

clone_size: few
d_call: .
j_call: TRBJ2-4
v_call: TRBV18
cdr3_nt: TGTGCCAGCTCACCAAGTCGGGACATTCAGTACTTC
cdr3_aa: CASSPSRDIQYF

clone_size: .
d_call: .
j_call: TRBJ2-7
v_call: TRBV15
cdr3_nt: TGTGCCACCAGCAGATCCCGTGCAAACGAGCAGTACTTC
cdr3_aa: CATSRSRANEQYF

clone_size: many
d_call: .
j_call: TRBJ1-2
v_call: TRBV5-1
cdr3_nt: TGCGCCAGCAGCTTGGGTGGCCCCCAGGGCTACACCTTC
cdr3_aa: CASSLGGPQGYTF